The 27 T cell receptor beta chains listed next were all sequenced from one sample in a study of graft-versus-host responses after intestinal transplantation. Assay used: immunoSEQ multiplex PCR; TCRdb lists only in-frame clones, some missing. In the table there are approximately 20,000 clones, about 91% of which are singletons. The sequences come from PBMCs, collected 65 to 70 days after intestinal transplantation. Receptors originate from a human patient who received an intestinal transplant, so some T cells may come from the graft donor.

The rearrangement links TRBV29-1 to TRBJ1-2; TRBD1 matches at 7 bases. The V segment lost 5 bases and the J segment 4 bases; nucleotides outside the gene matches: 16. This CDR3 contains 16 residues. The V gene's germline CDR1 is SQVTM and CDR2 ANQGSEA. CDR3 in amino acids: CSVLEEHRGMPYGYTF. CDR3 in DNA: TGCAGCGTTCTAGAAGAACACAGGGGCATGCCCTATGGCTACACCTTC.

This clone has more than one count but fewer than ten. This sequence joins TRBV7-2 and TRBJ1-1, with D tentatively TRBD1 (5 bases). Trimming left V 4 bases short and J 6 bases short, with 18 bases between. Per the germline V gene, CDR1 is SGHTA and CDR2 is FQGNSA. The CDR3 totals 15 residues. The CDR3 DNA follows: TGTGCCAGCAGCTATTTCAGGGTCCCGGGGCCTGAAGCTTTCTTT. It translates to CASSYFRVPGPEAFF.

V usage is TRBV6-1 and J usage is TRBJ1-3; D is ambiguous. The CDR3 covers 15 residues. V was pared by 0 bases and J by 1 base, with 7 bases between. Germline CDR1 is MNHNS and CDR2 is SASEGT. CDR3 region: CASSEAEGSGNTIYF. The CDR3 DNA sequence: TGTGCCAGCAGTGAAGCGGAGGGTTCTGGAAACACCATATATTTT.

This chain joins TRBV28 and TRBJ1-1; the D is unclear. This CDR3 spans 15 amino acids. V lost 6 bases to trimming and J lost 3 bases, with 17 bases between them. Looked up from germline, CDR1 is MDHEN and CDR2 is SYDVKM. CDR3 sequence (DNA): TGTGCCAGCAGCGCCTCATTCTACCGGGACACTGAAGCTTTCTTT. Translated, it gives CASSASFYRDTEAFF. The full variable domain, rest sourced from reference TRBV28 and TRBJ1-1, is DVKVTQSSRYLVKRTGEKVFLECVQDMDHENMFWYRQDPGLGLRLIYFSYDVKMKEKGDIPEGYSVSREKKERFSLILESASTNQTSMYLCASSASFYRDTEAFFGQGTRLTVV.

This chain uses TRBV6-5 with TRBJ1-2; D is perhaps TRBD1 (5 bases). The CDR3 extends over 14 amino acids. Germline V gene lookup returns CDR1 MNHEY and CDR2 SVGAGI. The V end was cut by 0 bases, the J end by 4 bases, with 9 bases between. This CDR3 reads CASSYSEGSYGYTF. The CDR3 bases are TGTGCCAGCAGTTACTCCGAGGGGTCCTATGGCTACACCTTC.

This sequence joins TRBV27 and TRBJ2-5, with a possible D match to TRBD1 (6 bases). Germline CDR1 MNHEY, CDR2 SMNVEV (reference sequence). CDR3 length: 15 residues. V was pared by 7 bases and J by 1 base, with 16 bases between. CDR3 coding DNA: TGTGCCAGCAACCCAAACTTGGACAGCCAAGAGACCCAGTACTTC. Protein: CASNPNLDSQETQYF.

The V call is TRBV12-5, the J call TRBJ2-2, with D unclear. The ends were cut back, 4 bases at V and 3 bases at J, with 3 bases in the middle. CDR1 is LGHNT, CDR2 FRNRAP, per germline. The CDR3 is 12 amino acids. The CDR3 region has the DNA TGTGCTAGTGGTTACGACACCGGGGAGCTGTTTTTT. Amino acid sequence: CASGYDTGELFF.

The rearrangement joins TRBV30 to TRBJ1-3, with D unresolved. Trimming removed 1 base at V and 8 bases at J, with 9 bases between. CDR1 is GTSNPN, CDR2 SVGIG, per germline (reference sequence). The CDR3 loop spans 12 amino acids. The CDR3 region is CAWSEGGDTIYF. DNA of the CDR3: TGTGCCTGGAGTGAAGGCGGGGACACCATATATTTT.

V gene TRBV4-1 combines with J gene TRBJ2-5, with D maybe TRBD2 (6 bases). The CDR3 has 15 residues. Deletions cut 3 bases from V and 1 base from J, with 12 bases between. Germline V gives CDR1 MGHRA, CDR2 YSYEKL. The CDR3 region has the DNA TGCGCCAGCAGCCATAGCGGAGCTAGCCAAGAGACCCAGTACTTC. It specifies CASSHSGASQETQYF.

The chain carries TRBV25-1 and TRBJ1-3; 10 bases align to TRBD1. This CDR3 has 15 residues. V trimming: 4 bases; J trimming: 3 bases; junction bases outside the gene matches: 3. CDR1 and CDR2 (germline): MGHDK, SYGVNS. DNA for the CDR3: TGTGCCAGCAGTGCCCGGGACAGGGGTGGAAACACCATATATTTT. Translation: CASSARDRGGNTIYF.

The chain uses TRBV30 and TRBJ1-2, with TRBD1 as a possible D gene (5 bases). CDR3 size: 18 residues. With 2 bases removed from V and 8 bases from J, the gap between germline ends came to 30 bases. Germline CDR1 is GTSNPN and CDR2 is SVGIG (reference sequence). The CDR3 is CAWSLEGLSPVGTIGYTF. As DNA, the CDR3 is TGTGCCTGGAGTCTTGAGGGGCTAAGCCCGGTGGGGACTATCGGCTACACCTTC.

The chain is built from TRBV2 and TRBJ2-7; 9 bases line up with TRBD2. V was pared by 7 bases and J by 3 bases, with 4 bases of the junction left unmatched. CDR3 length: 13 residues. Looked up from germline, CDR1 is SNHLY and CDR2 is FYNNEI. Here the CDR3 reads CASMPSGNYEQYF. CDR3 sequence (DNA): TGTGCCAGCATGCCTAGCGGGAACTACGAGCAGTACTTC.

The CDR3 DNA reads TGCGCCAGCAGCTTTAAGACTAGCGGGGGGGCCGCCTACAATGAGCAGTTCTTC. Protein: CASSFKTSGGAAYNEQFF. The chain uses TRBV5-1 and TRBJ2-1, with 14 nucleotides matching TRBD2. The J segment lost 2 bases and the V segment lost 2 bases, leaving 6 bases of the junction unmatched. The CDR3 sequence is 18 residues long. Germline lookup yields CDR1 SGHRS and CDR2 YFSETQ.

The V gene is TRBV6-6, the J gene TRBJ1-2; D may be TRBD1 (6 bases). CDR3 length equals 11 residues. Trimming took off 8 bases at V and 6 bases at J, with 10 bases between the two ends. CDR1 MNHNY and CDR2 SVGAGI come from the germline V gene (reference sequence). CDR3 residues: CASWTVNGYTF. The CDR3 nucleotides read TGTGCCAGCTGGACAGTCAATGGCTACACCTTC.

The chain carries TRBV9 and TRBJ1-2; possibly TRBD1 for D (5 bases). Trimming took off 0 bases at V and 4 bases at J, with 13 bases between the two ends. Per the germline V gene, CDR1 is SGDLS and CDR2 is YYNGEE. CDR3 size: 15 residues. The CDR3: CASSVEGEASYGYTF. As DNA, the CDR3 is TGTGCCAGCAGCGTAGAAGGGGAAGCTAGCTATGGCTACACCTTC.

This chain uses TRBV21-1 with TRBJ1-5; TRBD1, the D gene given by the table, was not confirmed from the DNA. TRBV21-1 is designated a pseudogene. The CDR3 loop spans 17 amino acids. The CDR3 loop reads CASSKSPGQGGNQPQHF. The CDR3 DNA reads TGTGCCAGCAGCAAGAGCCCGGGACAGGGGGGCAATCAGCCCCAGCATTTT.

V usage is TRBV14 and J usage is TRBJ1-1; D gene ambiguous. The CDR3 totals 14 residues. Trimming pared 2 bases from V and 5 bases from J, leaving 12 bases between. Germline-derived CDR1 and CDR2 are SGHDN and FVKESK. Written as DNA, the CDR3 is TGTGCCAGCAGCCAAATCGCTGGGAGAACTGAAGCTTTCTTT. Translating gives CASSQIAGRTEAFF.

The table lists this clone with a count of one. V is TRBV25-1 and J is TRBJ1-1; D might be TRBD1 (5 bases). Between the trimmed V and J ends, which lost 4 bases and 1 base, there was a span of 7 bases. CDR1 is MGHDK and CDR2 is SYGVNS in the germline V gene. This CDR3 spans 13 amino acids. DNA of the CDR3: TGTGCCAGCAGTGGTCAGGGGAACACTGAAGCTTTCTTT. Residues: CASSGQGNTEAFF.

The gene calls are TRBV18 and TRBJ1-2; 7 nucleotides align to TRBD1. This CDR3 has 15 amino acids. Germline values: CDR1 KGHSH, CDR2 LQKENI. Trimming removed 0 bases from V and 4 bases from J; junction bases left unmatched: 5. Here the CDR3 DNA reads TGTGCCAGCTCACCACCGGGACAGCAGTTCTATGGCTACACCTTC. This encodes CASSPPGQQFYGYTF.

V and J are TRBV7-8 and TRBJ1-4, with D unclear. The germline V gene has CDR1 SGHVS and CDR2 FQNEAQ. Trimming shortened V by 5 bases and J by 5 bases, and 15 bases separated the two germline ends. This CDR3 is built from 15 residues. In DNA form, the CDR3 reads TGTGCCAGCAGCCCTACGGGGAGCCCGAATGAAAAACTGTTTTTT. Translation gives CASSPTGSPNEKLFF.

The J gene is TRBJ2-6, the V gene TRBV4-1; 8 positions match TRBD1. V was clipped by 4 bases and J by 2 bases; unmatched bases: 1. Germline assignment: CDR1 MGHRA and CDR2 YSYEKL. The CDR3 is 15 residues long. CDR3 loop: CASSLRGPGANVLTF. CDR3 coding DNA: TGCGCCAGCAGCCTCAGGGGGCCTGGGGCCAACGTCCTGACTTTC.

V and J are TRBV20-1 and TRBJ2-1; D is ambiguous. Germline V lookup: CDR1 DFQATT, CDR2 SNEGSKA (reference sequence). The V gene lost 3 bases and the J gene lost 5 bases, with 5 bases spanning the gap. This CDR3 contains 11 residues. DNA of the CDR3: TGCAGTGCTAGCCGAAACAATGAGCAGTTCTTC. The encoded protein is CSASRNNEQFF.

V and J are TRBV23-1 and TRBJ1-3; the D gene is possibly TRBD1 (6 bases). TRBV23-1 has ORF status, its function being uncertain. This CDR3 has 15 amino acids. V lost 4 bases and J lost 4, with 14 bases in between. Here the CDR3 reads CASSRSRDNGNTIYF. The DNA of the CDR3 is TGCGCCAGCAGTCGATCCCGGGACAACGGAAACACCATATATTTT.

V is TRBV28 and J is TRBJ2-3; 9 nucleotides align to TRBD1. The CDR3 is made up of 17 amino acids. The V and J ends lost 6 bases and 3 bases, in that order; junction bases with no gene match: 13. Germline CDR1 reads MDHEN; CDR2 reads SYDVKM. CDR3 sequence reads: CASSPDRGWYLTDTQYF. CDR3 DNA: TGTGCCAGCAGCCCGGACAGGGGCTGGTATCTAACAGATACGCAGTATTTT. Combining the CDR3 with reference TRBV28 and TRBJ2-3 gives the whole variable domain DVKVTQSSRYLVKRTGEKVFLECVQDMDHENMFWYRQDPGLGLRLIYFSYDVKMKEKGDIPEGYSVSREKKERFSLILESASTNQTSMYLCASSPDRGWYLTDTQYFGPGTRLTVL.

The chain links TRBV27 to TRBJ2-3; 7 nucleotides match TRBD2. From germline, CDR1 is MNHEY and CDR2 SMNVEV (reference sequence). V trimming: 4 bases; J trimming: 1 base; junction bases outside the gene matches: 5. This CDR3 has 15 amino acids. In DNA form, the CDR3 reads TGTGCCAGCAGTTGGGGGGGTGTCGGCACAGATACGCAGTATTTT. Translating it yields CASSWGGVGTDTQYF.

V gene TRBV30 combines with J gene TRBJ1-1; D not resolved. Germline V gives CDR1 GTSNPN, CDR2 SVGIG (reference sequence). The CDR3 covers 13 residues. Trimming left V 0 bases short and J 6 bases short, with 11 bases between. CDR3 DNA: TGTGCCTGGAGTGTTCGTTGGAGGGCTGAAGCTTTCTTT. Residues: CAWSVRWRAEAFF.

This clone was counted a single time. For the CDR3, the DNA is TGCGCCAGCAGCCAAGGGAGATACTGGAACAATGAGCAGTTCTTC. Its translation: CASSQGRYWNNEQFF. The chain combines TRBV4-3 with TRBJ2-1, with D hard to call. The length of the CDR3 is 15 residues. Trimming took off 1 base at V and 5 bases at J, with 12 bases between the two ends. CDR1 LGHNA and CDR2 YSLEER come from the germline V gene.